The TCR beta chain under discussion was sequenced for a study of cytotoxic CD8 clonotypes in ibrutinib-treated CLL. The V gene lost 2 bases and the J gene lost 3 bases, with 11 bases spanning the gap. The CDR3 runs 14 residues. Looked up from germline, CDR1 is SGHKS and CDR2 is YYEKEE (reference sequence). Depth targeted 1 in 200,000 to 1 in 1 million T cells, averaging 10x coverage per clonotype. Generated by immunoSEQ multiplex PCR, the TCRdb table keeps only in-frame clones and is missing some. The sample shows 35,000 to 45,000 clones, 60% to 80% of them seen only once. Regarding the study as a whole: Public clonotypes showed up rarely, and on treatment they shrank or held steady. At the start, clonality exceeded age-matched healthy donors and followed circulating CD8+ T-cell counts. Clonality, elevated at ibrutinib response, dropped back toward baseline at progression.

This clone occurred a few times. The antigen is undetermined. The sample here was PBMCs, taken after 12 months of ibrutinib treatment. This TCR was sampled from a human donor with chronic lymphocytic leukemia. V gene TRBV5-5 combines with J gene TRBJ2-5, with a weak D call TRBD1 (5 bases). The CDR3 protein is CASSFMDTKETQYF. The CDR3 DNA is TGTGCCAGCAGCTTCATGGACACGAAAGAGACCCAGTACTTC.